Below are 23 T cell receptor beta chains sequenced from a single sample in a study of blood T cells in healthy people across ages. Primed by a sample-barcoded 5' primer and a J-beta primer mix, a second PCR proceeded for roughly 6 to 12 cycles. One entry per CDR3 protein results from TCRdb running MiXCR on the 5' RACE reads. The repertoire holds about 970,000 distinct CDR3 sequences, with 45% to 60% as singletons. The specimen sequenced was blood. These receptors were obtained from an older woman in good health.

The rearrangement links TRBV5-5 to TRBJ2-7, with a possible D match to TRBD2 (6 bases). V lost 0 bases and J lost 5, with 15 bases in between. Germline CDR1 SGHKS, CDR2 YYEKEE (reference sequence). This CDR3 has 15 amino acids. CDR3 loop: CASSLGWGTGDEQYF. CDR3 sequence (DNA): TGTGCCAGCAGCTTGGGTTGGGGCACGGGAGACGAGCAGTACTTC.

Only a few counts were recorded for this clonotype. The rearrangement links TRBV7-3 to TRBJ2-1; 10 bases are shared with TRBD2. The CDR3 contains 15 residues. Germline CDR1 SGHTA, CDR2 FQGTGA. J gave up 4 bases and V 5 bases, and 5 bases lay outside the gene matches. CDR3 region: CASSVTSGIYNEQFF. In nucleotides, the CDR3 is TGTGCCAGCAGCGTTACTAGCGGGATTTACAATGAGCAGTTCTTC.

This clonotype showed up many times. This sequence joins TRBV12-3 or TRBV12-4 and TRBJ2-3; D gene ambiguous. Between the trimmed V and J ends, which lost 0 bases and 0 bases, there was a span of 4 bases. The CDR3 is 14 amino acids. The CDR3 DNA reads TGTGCCAGCAGTTTAGCCACTAGCACAGATACGCAGTATTTT. Its protein is CASSLATSTDTQYF.

The chain combines TRBV5-5 with TRBJ2-7; 8 nucleotides line up with TRBD1. Germline CDR1 and CDR2: SGHKS and YYEKEE (reference sequence). The CDR3 covers 15 residues. V lost 4 bases to trimming and J lost 4 bases; unmatched junction nucleotides: 10. Here the CDR3 reads CASSAEGTGQYEQYF. CDR3 coding DNA: TGTGCCAGCAGCGCGGAGGGGACAGGACAATACGAGCAGTACTTC.

The V and J genes are TRBV20-1 and TRBJ2-5; no firm D call. Germline V gives CDR1 DFQATT, CDR2 SNEGSKA (reference sequence). With 3 bases removed from V and 2 bases from J, the gap between germline ends came to 7 bases. The CDR3 has 12 amino acids. The CDR3 DNA reads as TGCAGTGCTAGGCAACAGCAAGAGACCCAGTACTTC. Its translation: CSARQQQETQYF.

This clonotype was picked up many times. The chain combines TRBV4-1 with TRBJ2-5; D is undetermined. This CDR3 is 17 amino acids long. The V gene's germline CDR1 is MGHRA and CDR2 YSYEKL. Deletions cut 2 bases from V and 3 bases from J, with 19 bases between. The CDR3 DNA follows: TGCGCCAGCAGCCAAACCGGTACGAGTCACCCAGAAGAGACCCAGTACTTC. It is translated as CASSQTGTSHPEETQYF.

V usage is TRBV7-2 and J usage is TRBJ2-7; the match to TRBD1 covers 9 bases. V lost 3 bases to trimming and J lost 4 bases; unmatched junction nucleotides: 10. Germline V gene lookup returns CDR1 SGHTA and CDR2 FQGNSA. This CDR3 region has 16 residues. Here the CDR3 reads CASSFGGTGWAYEQYF. In DNA form, the CDR3 reads TGTGCCAGCAGCTTTGGGGGGACAGGGTGGGCGTACGAGCAGTACTTC.

The CDR3 DNA is TGCAGTGCTAGAGACGGCGGGAGAGGGTCCAATGAGCAGTACTTC. Amino acids: CSARDGGRGSNEQYF. This rearrangement joins TRBV20-1 to TRBJ2-5; 7 nucleotides match TRBD2. Germline CDR1 DFQATT, CDR2 SNEGSKA (reference sequence). The J segment lost 11 bases and the V segment lost 0 bases, leaving 15 bases of the junction unmatched. CDR3 size: 15 residues.

V usage is TRBV4-2 and J usage is TRBJ2-3; 10 bases are shared with TRBD2. The CDR3 consists of 13 residues. Looked up from germline, CDR1 is LGHNA and CDR2 is YNFKEQ. Trimming removed 3 bases from V and 11 bases from J; junction bases left unmatched: 5. The CDR3 sequence: CASSQTKREGQYF. Here the CDR3 DNA reads TGTGCCAGCAGCCAGACCAAGCGGGAGGGGCAGTATTTT.

CDR3 sequence: CASSLAFSYEQYF. In DNA form, the CDR3 reads TGTGCCAGCAGCTTGGCTTTCTCCTACGAGCAGTACTTC. The chain employs TRBV5-4 and TRBJ2-7; the D is unclear. V was clipped by 0 bases and J by 0 bases, with 4 bases between them. The CDR3 is made up of 13 amino acids. Germline CDR1 is SGHNT and CDR2 is YYREEE (reference sequence).

The chain couples TRBV5-1 to TRBJ2-7, with 13 positions matching TRBD2. The ends lost 2 bases at V and 0 bases at J; junction bases unmatched: 14. CDR3 length equals 20 residues. Germline lookup yields CDR1 SGHRS and CDR2 YFSETQ. In DNA form, the CDR3 reads TGCGCCAGCAGCTTTGGGACCCAGGGACTAGCGGGGTCGAGCTCCTACGAGCAGTACTTC. Its translation: CASSFGTQGLAGSSSYEQYF.

The chain employs TRBV7-2 and TRBJ1-5; weak D call: TRBD1 (5 bases). Trimming removed 5 bases from V and 4 bases from J, with 21 bases in between. The CDR3 covers 17 residues. In germline, CDR1 is SGHTA, CDR2 FQGNSA. For the CDR3, the DNA is TGTGCCAGCAGCGAGAGAAGGGGCCTGACCTCTAATCAGCCCCAGCATTTT. Residues: CASSERRGLTSNQPQHF.

The CDR3 protein is CASTPGQGWADTQYF. The DNA of the CDR3 is TGTGCCAGCACCCCGGGACAGGGCTGGGCAGATACGCAGTATTTT. The chain uses TRBV11-2 and TRBJ2-3; 9 positions match TRBD1. Trimming cost V 7 bases and J 4 bases; bases outside gene matches: 9. The germline gives CDR1 SGHAT, CDR2 FQNNGV. CDR3 length: 15 residues.

This clonotype was recorded a few times. The chain uses TRBV6-1 and TRBJ2-7, with D possibly being TRBD1 (6 bases). The end of the DNA is better explained by TRBJ2-5, so the J call may be wrong. Germline values: CDR1 MNHNS, CDR2 SASEGT. CDR3 size: 13 residues. CDR3 DNA: TGTGCCGGGGGCCGTGGTAGCGAGGAGACCCAGTACTTC. Translating gives CAGGRGSEETQYF.

The sample holds a few counts of this clonotype. As DNA, the CDR3 is TGTGCCAGCAAATGGACAGGCAACTATGGCTACACCTTC. This encodes CASKWTGNYGYTF. The rearrangement joins TRBV6-2 or TRBV6-3 to TRBJ1-2; 7 nucleotides agree with TRBD1. Trimming cost V 7 bases and J 2 bases; bases outside gene matches: 4. CDR3 length: 13 amino acids. Per the germline V gene, CDR1 is MNHEY and CDR2 is SVGEGT.

This clonotype was observed a handful of times. This sequence joins TRBV4-2 and TRBJ2-5; 14 bases agree with TRBD2. Judging by the DNA end, TRBJ2-7 fits better; the J call may be wrong. CDR1 LGHNA and CDR2 YNFKEQ come from the germline V gene. CDR3 length equals 16 residues. The DNA of the CDR3 is TGTGCCAGCAGCCAAGAGGGGACTAGCGGGAGTATCGAGCAGTACTTC. This codes for CASSQEGTSGSIEQYF.

In regard to this clonotype: At one boundary the junction diverges from the germline segment, which might be a read error. The DNA of the CDR3 is TGCAGTGATAGAGATCCAGCGGGAGGGCTCTACGAGCAGTACTTC. It encodes CSDRDPAGGLYEQYF. This chain uses TRBV20-1 with TRBJ2-7; 10 positions agree with TRBD2. Per germline, CDR1 DFQATT and CDR2 SNEGSKA (reference sequence). CDR3 length: 15 residues.

This clonotype was detected a few times. The chain has TRBV11-2 and TRBJ1-4, with no clear D. CDR3 length: 12 amino acids. Germline V gene lookup returns CDR1 SGHAT and CDR2 FQNNGV. Between the trimmed V and J ends, which lost 3 bases and 8 bases, there was a span of 7 bases. CDR3 in amino acids: CASSFSGEKLFF. DNA for the CDR3: TGTGCCAGCAGCTTTTCGGGAGAAAAACTGTTTTTT.

With respect to this clonotype: At one end, the junction sequence differs from germline, possibly due to a read error. The chain recombines TRBV29-1 with TRBJ2-7; 10 bases map to TRBD2. Germline CDR1 and CDR2: SQVTM and ANQGSEA. CDR3 length: 14 residues. CDR3 amino acids: CSVGGGLAAYGQYF. The CDR3 DNA sequence: TGCAGCGTTGGCGGAGGACTAGCGGCCTACGGGCAGTACTTC.

This rearrangement joins TRBV7-8 to TRBJ2-7; 9 bases fit TRBD1. In germline, CDR1 is SGHVS, CDR2 FQNEAQ. CDR3 length: 15 amino acids. The J segment lost 6 bases and the V segment lost 6 bases, leaving 12 bases of the junction unmatched. As DNA, the CDR3 is TGTGCCAGCAGACCGAGGACAGGGGCCCCCTGCGAGCAGTACTTC. Translating gives CASRPRTGAPCEQYF.

J is TRBJ1-5 and V is TRBV20-1, with 10 bases identical to TRBD1. J gave up 3 bases and V 3 bases, and 8 bases lay outside the gene matches. Germline V gives CDR1 DFQATT, CDR2 SNEGSKA (reference sequence). CDR3 size: 16 residues. The CDR3 bases are TGCAGTGCTAGTAACCGACAGGGGGCTGACAATCAGCCCCAGCATTTT. Protein product: CSASNRQGADNQPQHF.

This rearrangement joins TRBV4-1 to TRBJ2-1; D ambiguous. Germline CDR1 and CDR2: MGHRA and YSYEKL. The ends were cut back, 0 bases at V and 9 bases at J, with 6 bases in the middle. This CDR3 has 12 amino acids. The CDR3 region is CASSQDLSEQFF. The CDR3 DNA reads as TGCGCCAGCAGCCAAGATCTAAGTGAGCAGTTCTTC.

V usage is TRBV5-1 and J usage is TRBJ2-1; unclear D gene. Germline CDR1 and CDR2: SGHRS and YFSETQ. The CDR3 covers 16 residues. V lost 2 bases, J lost 3 bases, and 15 bases lay in between. The CDR3 DNA follows: TGCGCCAGCAGCTTAGTGTCTTCCTATAACTACAATGAGCAGTTCTTC. This gives the protein CASSLVSSYNYNEQFF.